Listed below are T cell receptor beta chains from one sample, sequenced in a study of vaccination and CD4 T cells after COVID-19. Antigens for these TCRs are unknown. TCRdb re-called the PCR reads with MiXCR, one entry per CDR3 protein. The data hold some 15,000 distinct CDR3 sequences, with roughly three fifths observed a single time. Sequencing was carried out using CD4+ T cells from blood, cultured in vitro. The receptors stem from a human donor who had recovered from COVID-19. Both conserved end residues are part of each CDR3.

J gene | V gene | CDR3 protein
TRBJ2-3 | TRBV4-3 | CASSQDRTSGGMTDTQYF
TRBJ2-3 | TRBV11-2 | CASSLGLAGGRDTQYF
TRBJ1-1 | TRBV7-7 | CASSLERDTEAFF
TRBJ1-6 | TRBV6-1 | CASWPKGYNSPLHF
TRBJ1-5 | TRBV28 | CASSSLDYSNQPQHF
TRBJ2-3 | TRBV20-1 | CSARGGGPDTQYF
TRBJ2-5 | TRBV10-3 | CAISGGLAGGTQYF
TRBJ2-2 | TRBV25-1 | CAVAPNTGELFF
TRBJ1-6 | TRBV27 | CASSPYRNSPLHF
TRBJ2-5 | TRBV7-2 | CASSLTGGETQYF
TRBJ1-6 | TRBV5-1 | CASSLVGTPLHF
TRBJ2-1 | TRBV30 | CAWSEGSYNEQFF
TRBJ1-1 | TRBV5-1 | CASSSGQGNTEAFF
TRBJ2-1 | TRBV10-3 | CAIKLTGGNNEQFF
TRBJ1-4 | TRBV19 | CASSMTAEKLFF
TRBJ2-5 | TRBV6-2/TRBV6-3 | CASSYSGQGAQYF
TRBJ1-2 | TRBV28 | CASSSEAGATGVGYTF
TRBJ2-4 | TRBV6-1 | CASRKDRGGNIQYF
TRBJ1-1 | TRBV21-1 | CASSKTGDTEAFF
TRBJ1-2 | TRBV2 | CASSERGAIYGYTF
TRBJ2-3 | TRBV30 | CAWSVRSTDTQYF
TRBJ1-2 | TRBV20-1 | CSARAGGKGYTF